The sequence of this T cell receptor beta chain was determined in a study of control samples from healthy donors and cancer patients. The table came from immunoSEQ multiplex PCR; TCRdb's copy has only in-frame clones and leaves some out. The sample lists over 200,000 clones, over 75% seen once, with roughly 15% in the top ten. The specimen was PBMCs. The receptor was derived from a woman aged 60 to 75 with lung cancer.

CDR3 sequence reads: CASSRGGTEAFF. In DNA, the CDR3 is TGTGCCAGCTCACGGGGGGGGACTGAAGCTTTCTTT. The V and J genes are TRBV18 and TRBJ1-1, with D maybe TRBD1 (5 bases). CDR3 length equals 12 residues. V dropped 4 bases and J dropped 5 bases, with 8 bases sitting between them. CDR1 KGHSH and CDR2 LQKENI come from the germline V gene. The full variable domain, completed using reference TRBV18 and TRBJ1-1, is NAGVMQNPRHLVRRRGQEARLRCSPMKGHSHVYWYRQLPEEGLKFMVYLQKENIIDESGMPKERFSAEFPKEGPSILRIQQVVRGDSAAYFCASSRGGTEAFFGQGTRLTVV.